Presented here are 25 T cell receptor beta chains from one specimen sequenced in a study of T cell clones after liver transplantation. The protocol was immunoSEQ multiplex PCR, while the TCRdb copy is restricted to in-frame clones and leaves out a portion. The sample shows roughly 72,000 clones, around 84% of them seen only once. Specimen: CD4+ T cells from blood, collected less than 50 months after liver transplant. The receptors come from a human patient who received a liver transplant. Some T cells may have come from the graft donor.

The chain combines TRBV28 with TRBJ1-4, with no clear D. The V and J ends lost 3 bases and 6 bases respectively, with 14 bases between them. From germline, CDR1 is MDHEN and CDR2 SYDVKM. CDR3 size: 15 residues. The CDR3 DNA is TGTGCCAGCAGTTTCCCCGTCGCGGGTGATGAAAAACTGTTTTTT. This gives the protein CASSFPVAGDEKLFF.

The table lists this clone with a count of one. V is TRBV7-7 and J is TRBJ2-5; D is unclear. The ends were cut back, 5 bases at V and 1 base at J, with 11 bases in the middle. CDR1 and CDR2 from the germline V gene are SSHAT and FNYEAQ (reference sequence). The CDR3 length is 14 residues. CDR3 residues: CASSPTRVQETQYF. CDR3 nucleotide sequence: TGTGCCAGCAGCCCCACCCGGGTCCAAGAGACCCAGTACTTC.

The chain is built from TRBV4-3 and TRBJ1-6; 8 bases match TRBD1. The CDR3 contains 15 residues. Trimming removed 2 bases from V and 7 bases from J; junction bases left unmatched: 4. Germline loops: CDR1 LGHNA, CDR2 YSLEER. The CDR3 DNA reads as TGCGCCAGCAGCCAACCCGGGACAGGAAATTCACCCCTCCACTTT. It encodes CASSQPGTGNSPLHF.

In this sample, this clone turned up many times. V is TRBV13 and J is TRBJ2-3; 11 bases are a match to TRBD2. The J segment lost 2 bases and the V segment lost 5 bases, leaving 12 bases of the junction unmatched. The CDR3 loop spans 18 amino acids. Germline CDR1 PRHDT, CDR2 FYEKMQ (reference sequence). CDR3 sequence reads: CASSPTPGLAVSTDTQYF. The CDR3 bases are TGTGCCAGCAGCCCTACCCCGGGACTAGCGGTCTCCACAGATACGCAGTATTTT.

This clone was counted a single time. J is TRBJ2-5 and V is TRBV6-5; perhaps TRBD1 as D (5 bases). Germline lookup yields CDR1 MNHEY and CDR2 SVGAGI. The CDR3 runs to 14 residues. The V end lost 5 bases, the J end lost 5 bases, and 15 bases lay between the germline ends. In DNA form, the CDR3 reads TGTGCCAGCAGTCCCCAGGGTGCCCGGGAGACCCAGTACTTC. Its translation: CASSPQGARETQYF.

The V and J genes are TRBV2 and TRBJ1-3, with D maybe TRBD1 (6 bases). Trimming took 6 bases from V and 0 from J, leaving 21 bases between them. This CDR3 region has 18 residues. CDR1 SNHLY and CDR2 FYNNEI come from the germline V gene. The CDR3 region has the DNA TGTGCCAGCAGGGACACAGGGACCCACGGGGACTCTGGAAACACCATATATTTT. Its protein is CASRDTGTHGDSGNTIYF.

This clone appeared once. The chain uses TRBV28 and TRBJ2-7; 7 positions agree with TRBD1. Germline CDR1 reads MDHEN; CDR2 reads SYDVKM. Unmatched junction bases numbered 10, after V lost 4 bases and J lost 7 bases. The CDR3 runs to 14 residues. CDR3 region: CASSSWDRLGEQYF. The CDR3 coding sequence is TGTGCCAGCAGTTCGTGGGACAGATTGGGGGAGCAGTACTTC.

The J gene is TRBJ2-7, the V gene TRBV2; D is undetermined. The germline V gene has CDR1 SNHLY and CDR2 FYNNEI. V lost 2 bases and J lost 6, with 5 bases in between. This CDR3 is built from 11 residues. CDR3: CASSESVEQYF. The CDR3 coding sequence is TGTGCCAGCAGTGAATCGGTCGAGCAGTACTTC.

The gene calls are TRBV30 and TRBJ2-5; 10 bases agree with TRBD2. The CDR3 extends over 14 amino acids. The germline V gene has CDR1 GTSNPN and CDR2 SVGIG (reference sequence). Unmatched junction bases numbered 4, after V lost 3 bases and J lost 3 bases. Written as DNA, the CDR3 is TGTGCCTGGAGCCTAGGACTAGCGGAAGAGACCCAGTACTTC. Translation gives CAWSLGLAEETQYF.

The rearrangement uses TRBV18 and TRBJ2-7, with 9 bases identical to TRBD1. Germline CDR1 is KGHSH and CDR2 is LQKENI. The CDR3 runs to 15 residues. The V and J ends lost 3 bases and 1 base, in that order; junction bases with no gene match: 4. CDR3 sequence (DNA): TGTGCCAGCTCACCCGGGACAGGGAAGTCCTACGAGCAGTACTTC. Translating it yields CASSPGTGKSYEQYF. The entire variable domain, with the rest obtained from reference TRBV18 and TRBJ2-7, is as follows: NAGVMQNPRHLVRRRGQEARLRCSPMKGHSHVYWYRQLPEEGLKFMVYLQKENIIDESGMPKERFSAEFPKEGPSILRIQQVVRGDSAAYFCASSPGTGKSYEQYFGPGTRLTVT.

This clone has a handful of counts. The CDR3 DNA sequence: TGTGCCAGCAGCCCTGGACGTACTGGACAGGGAAAGTACGAGCAGTACTTC. As protein: CASSPGRTGQGKYEQYF. The chain joins TRBV7-9 to TRBJ2-7; TRBD1 agrees at 8 bases. The germline V gene encodes CDR1 SEHNR and CDR2 FQNEAQ (reference sequence). The CDR3 spans 17 residues. With V trimmed by 5 bases and J by 4 bases, 16 bases remained unmatched. Supplemented by reference TRBV7-9 and TRBJ2-7, the full variable domain reads DTGVSQNPRHKITKRGQNVTFRCDPISEHNRLYWYRQTLGQGPEFLTYFQNEAQLEKSRLLSDRFSAERPKGSFSTLEIQRTEQGDSAMYLCASSPGRTGQGKYEQYFGPGTRLTVT.

This chain joins TRBV12-5 and TRBJ2-1; 8 positions match TRBD1. Germline trimming cut 6 bases from V and 2 bases from J; bases unmatched to any gene: 6. CDR3 length: 15 residues. The germline V gene has CDR1 LGHNT and CDR2 FRNRAP. The DNA of the CDR3 is TGTGCTAGTGGCCGACAGGGGCAAACCTACAATGAGCAGTTCTTC. Residues: CASGRQGQTYNEQFF.

This clone occurred once. The CDR3 loop reads CASSFTGYGYTF. The CDR3 coding sequence is TGTGCCAGCAGTTTTACAGGGTATGGCTACACCTTC. The chain carries TRBV27 and TRBJ1-2; D perhaps matches TRBD1 (6 bases). The germline V gene encodes CDR1 MNHEY and CDR2 SMNVEV (reference sequence). With 3 bases removed from V and 5 bases from J, the gap between germline ends came to 7 bases. The CDR3 is 12 amino acids.

V usage is TRBV7-9 and J usage is TRBJ1-1; the D gene is possibly TRBD1 (6 bases). Trimming left V 7 bases short and J 1 base short, with 19 bases between. The germline V gene has CDR1 SEHNR and CDR2 FQNEAQ (reference sequence). The CDR3 has 16 residues. CDR3 in DNA: TGTGCCAGCAAATCTCGGGACGGAGGGGGGAACACTGAAGCTTTCTTT. Translation: CASKSRDGGGNTEAFF.

This clone was seen only once. The chain uses TRBV29-1 and TRBJ2-1; D perhaps matches TRBD1 (5 bases). The germline V gene has CDR1 SQVTM and CDR2 ANQGSEA. The V end was cut by 3 bases, the J end by 8 bases, with 14 bases between. The CDR3 has 13 amino acids. The CDR3 loop reads CSVDQGARDEQFF. CDR3 bases: TGCAGCGTTGACCAGGGTGCTCGGGATGAGCAGTTCTTC.

This clone was recorded only once. At one end, the junction sequence differs from germline, possibly due to a read error. This chain links TRBV7-7 with TRBJ2-1, with D perhaps TRBD2 (6 bases). The CDR3 extends over 14 amino acids. CDR1 SSHAT and CDR2 FNYEAQ come from the germline V gene (reference sequence). In DNA, the CDR3 is TGTGCTAGCAGCTTATCAGCTAGCGTGAATGAGCAGTTCTTC. This encodes CASSLSASVNEQFF. The complete variable domain, with remaining parts taken from reference TRBV7-7 and TRBJ2-1, reads GAGVSQSPRYKVTKRGQDVTLRCDPISSHATLYWYQQALGQGPEFLTYFNYEAQPDKSGLPSDRFSAERPEGSISTLTIQRTEQRDSAMYRCASSLSASVNEQFFGPGTRLTVL.

The chain combines TRBV15 with TRBJ1-1, with TRBD1 as a possible D gene (6 bases). Trimming cost V 1 base and J 4 bases, with 10 bases left between them. This CDR3 is 14 amino acids long. CDR1 is LNHNV and CDR2 is YYDKDF in the germline V gene (reference sequence). The CDR3 coding sequence is TGTGCCACCAGCAGAGGAGGGGGATTCACTGAAGCTTTCTTT. Protein: CATSRGGGFTEAFF. The whole variable domain, remainder taken from reference TRBV15 and TRBJ1-1, is DAMVIQNPRYQVTQFGKPVTLSCSQTLNHNVMYWYQQKSSQAPKLLFHYYDKDFNNEADTPDNFQSRRPNTSFCFLDIRSPGLGDTAMYLCATSRGGGFTEAFFGQGTRLTVV.

The CDR3 bases are TGTGCCAGCAGTGACTCGAGCGGGACAGGGGGCTACAATGAGCAGTTCTTC. This encodes CASSDSSGTGGYNEQFF. The chain employs TRBV6-4 and TRBJ2-1; TRBD1 aligns across 11 bases. CDR3 length: 17 residues. Unmatched junction bases numbered 4, after V lost 0 bases and J lost 3 bases. In germline, CDR1 is MRHNA, CDR2 SNTAGT.

The chain combines TRBV6-6 with TRBJ2-7; D could derive from TRBD1 or TRBD2 (5 bases each). In germline, CDR1 is MNHNY, CDR2 SVGAGI (reference sequence). The CDR3 covers 12 residues. The CDR3 region is CAAGTLQYEQYF. The CDR3 DNA reads TGTGCGGCAGGGACGCTCCAATACGAGCAGTACTTC.

The chain couples TRBV10-3 to TRBJ2-2, with D perhaps TRBD2 (5 bases). V was clipped by 7 bases and J by 3 bases, with 12 bases between them. The germline V gene has CDR1 ENHRY and CDR2 SYGVKD. CDR3 length equals 14 residues. CDR3 nucleotides: TGTGCCATCACGGGGTCGTTGGACACCGGGGAGCTGTTTTTT. Protein: CAITGSLDTGELFF.

This rearrangement joins TRBV2 to TRBJ2-5; TRBD1 matches at 7 bases. Germline V gene sequence: CDR1 SNHLY, CDR2 FYNNEI. The V and J ends lost 7 bases and 2 bases, in that order; junction bases with no gene match: 13. The CDR3 is 16 amino acids. The CDR3 coding sequence is TGTGCCAGCATGGGGGCGGACAGGCCCCTTCAAGAGACCCAGTACTTC. Translating it yields CASMGADRPLQETQYF.

CDR3 nucleotide sequence: TGTGCCTGCCAAACTAGCAAAAGGGGCAATGAGCAGTTCTTC. This gives the protein CACQTSKRGNEQFF. V usage is TRBV30 and J usage is TRBJ2-1; perhaps TRBD2 as D (6 bases). The V gene lost 6 bases and the J gene lost 6 bases, with 18 bases spanning the gap. This CDR3 comprises 14 residues. From germline, CDR1 is GTSNPN and CDR2 SVGIG (reference sequence). The complete variable domain, with remaining parts taken from reference TRBV30 and TRBJ2-1, reads SQTIHQWPATLVQPVGSPLSLECTVEGTSNPNLYWYRQAAGRGLQLLFYSVGIGQISSEVPQNLSASRPQDRQFILSSKKLLLSDSGFYLCACQTSKRGNEQFFGPGTRLTVL.

This clone was detected only once. The CDR3 nucleotides are TGTGCCAGCAGCACAAAGACAGGGACCTCACCCCTCCACTTT. Its translation is CASSTKTGTSPLHF. The rearrangement uses TRBV9 and TRBJ1-6; TRBD1 matches at 7 bases. This CDR3 region has 14 residues. V shed 4 bases, J shed 10 bases, and the junction held 8 bases outside the gene matches. Germline V gene data show CDR1 as SGDLS and CDR2 as YYNGEE.

J is TRBJ1-5 and V is TRBV5-1, with TRBD1 matching over 8 bases. V lost 4 bases, J lost 6 bases, and 6 bases stayed unmatched. The V gene's germline CDR1 is SGHRS and CDR2 YFSETQ. The CDR3 runs 14 residues. CDR3 nucleotides: TGCGCCAGCAGCACCGGACAGGGCGGTCAGCCCCAGCATTTT. Translation: CASSTGQGGQPQHF.

This clone was recorded a few times. The chain joins TRBV7-3 to TRBJ2-2; the D gene is possibly TRBD1 (6 bases). Trimming shortened V by 5 bases and J by 5 bases, and 15 bases separated the two germline ends. The CDR3 length is 15 residues. In germline, CDR1 is SGHTA, CDR2 FQGTGA. The CDR3 loop reads CASSPPGQTTGELFF. The DNA of the CDR3 is TGTGCCAGCAGCCCTCCGGGACAAACTACCGGGGAGCTGTTTTTT.